The rows below give T cell receptor beta chains drawn from one sample of a study of blood T cell repertoires in COVID-19. The assay was immunoSEQ multiplex PCR, and TCRdb's table has in-frame clones only and misses some. The repertoire holds about 44,000 clones, with about 90% as singletons. The sequencing input was peripheral blood. These receptors were taken from a woman aged 35 to 49 with acute or convalescent COVID-19. Each CDR3 is given with its conserved first and last residue.

CDR3 protein: CASSEGDIRNTEAFF
V gene: TRBV2

CDR3 protein: CASSSRQGLHQPQHF
V gene: TRBV7-2

CDR3 protein: CASSPPQNSGRYNEQFF
V gene: TRBV18

CDR3 protein: CASSLVSGGLYEQYF
V gene: TRBV5-6

CDR3 protein: CASSLPTGILGYTF
V gene: TRBV28

CDR3 protein: CASSAGTGGRNTEAFF
V gene: TRBV9

CDR3 protein: CASSVKGDTIYF
V gene: TRBV18

CDR3 protein: CASSQEGGALLNIQYF
V gene: TRBV7-2

CDR3 protein: CASSLGRADEQFF
V gene: TRBV5-1

CDR3 protein: CASSQGAGELFF
V gene: TRBV7-3

CDR3 protein: CAAPAGGAGGFANTEAFF
V gene: TRBV24-1

CDR3 protein: CASILLAREQYF
V gene: TRBV10-1

CDR3 protein: CASSLQRGENTGELFF
V gene: TRBV4-1

CDR3 protein: CASSKQGVETQYF
V gene: TRBV11-3

CDR3 protein: CASSPRYEQYF
V gene: TRBV2

CDR3 protein: CASSPVDGRDTEAFF
V gene: TRBV18

CDR3 protein: CASSSTYEQYF
V gene: TRBV7-9